This TCR beta chain was found in a study of cytomegalovirus exposure and HLA in healthy donors. The donors were healthy bone marrow donors. 60 Vbeta and 13 Jbeta primers were used in PCR. Clones were read by immunoSEQ multiplex PCR, and TCRdb kept only the in-frame ones, dropping some. This table has roughly 72,000 clones, around 74% appearing once. This TCR was recovered from a human donor in good health. Sequencing input: PBMCs.

CDR3 residues: CASSLVAGSSYNEQFF. The DNA of the CDR3 is TGTGCCAGCAGCTTAGTAGCGGGGAGCTCCTACAATGAGCAGTTCTTC. This sequence joins TRBV7-9 and TRBJ2-1; 8 positions agree with TRBD2. From germline, CDR1 is SEHNR and CDR2 FQNEAQ (reference sequence). This CDR3 region has 16 residues. V gave up 1 base and J gave up 0 bases; unmatched junction bases: 2. Complete variable domain (other parts from reference TRBV7-9 and TRBJ2-1): DTGVSQNPRHKITKRGQNVTFRCDPISEHNRLYWYRQTLGQGPEFLTYFQNEAQLEKSRLLSDRFSAERPKGSFSTLEIQRTEQGDSAMYLCASSLVAGSSYNEQFFGPGTRLTVL.